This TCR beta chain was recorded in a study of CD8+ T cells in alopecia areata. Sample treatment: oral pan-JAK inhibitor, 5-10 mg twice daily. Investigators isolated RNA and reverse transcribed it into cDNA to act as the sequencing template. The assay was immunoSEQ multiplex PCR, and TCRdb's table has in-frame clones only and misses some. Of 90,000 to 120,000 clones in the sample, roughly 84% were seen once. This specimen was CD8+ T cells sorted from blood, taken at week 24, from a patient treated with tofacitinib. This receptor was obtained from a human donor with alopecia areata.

The CDR3 nucleotides read TGCGCCAGCAGCCAAGAAGGTATCGACTACGAGCAGTACTTC. This encodes CASSQEGIDYEQYF. This chain uses TRBV4-1 with TRBJ2-7; D remains ambiguous. Trimming left V 0 bases short and J 3 bases short, with 9 bases between. The CDR3 totals 14 residues. From germline, CDR1 is MGHRA and CDR2 YSYEKL.